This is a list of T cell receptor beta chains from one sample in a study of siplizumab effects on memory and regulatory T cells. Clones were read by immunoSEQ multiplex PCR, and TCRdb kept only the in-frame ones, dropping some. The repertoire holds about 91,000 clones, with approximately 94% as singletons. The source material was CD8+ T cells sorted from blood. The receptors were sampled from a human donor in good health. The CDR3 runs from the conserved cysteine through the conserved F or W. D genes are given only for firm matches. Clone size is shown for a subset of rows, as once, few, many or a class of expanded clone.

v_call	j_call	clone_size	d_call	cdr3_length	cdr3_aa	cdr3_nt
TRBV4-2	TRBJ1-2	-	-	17	CASSHFGGRPANYGYTF	TGTGCCAGCAGCCACTTCGGGGGCAGACCAGCTAACTATGGCTACACCTTC
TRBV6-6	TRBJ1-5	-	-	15	CASSGTRDSNQPQHF	TGTGCCAGCAGTGGGACAAGAGATAGCAATCAGCCCCAGCATTTT
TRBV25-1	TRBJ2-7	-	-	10	CASSPGEQYF	TGTGCCAGCAGTCCCGGTGAGCAGTACTTC
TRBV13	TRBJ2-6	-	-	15	CASRWSRSGANVLTF	TGTGCCAGCAGGTGGAGTCGTTCTGGGGCCAACGTCCTGACTTTC
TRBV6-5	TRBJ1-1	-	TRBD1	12	CASKKQGAEAFF	TGTGCCAGCAAGAAACAGGGGGCTGAAGCTTTCTTT
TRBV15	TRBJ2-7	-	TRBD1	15	CATSPRTGSSSEQYF	TGTGCCACCAGCCCCAGGACAGGGAGTTCTTCCGAGCAGTACTTC
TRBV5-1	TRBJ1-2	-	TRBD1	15	CASSLGQDYDYGYTF	TGCGCCAGCAGCTTAGGACAGGACTATGACTATGGCTACACCTTC
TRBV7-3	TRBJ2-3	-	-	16	CASSSPDAGLQDTQYF	TGTGCCAGCAGCTCCCCTGACGCGGGCCTGCAGGATACGCAGTATTTT
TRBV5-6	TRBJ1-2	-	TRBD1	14	CASSLGTGRNGYTF	TGTGCCAGCAGCTTGGGGACAGGGCGCAATGGCTACACCTTC
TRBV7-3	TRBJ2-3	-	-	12	CASSPGADTQYF	TGTGCCAGCAGCCCAGGGGCAGATACGCAGTATTTT
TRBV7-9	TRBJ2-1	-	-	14	CASSLGGVGDEQFF	TGTGCCAGCAGCTTAGGCGGGGTGGGCGATGAGCAGTTCTTC
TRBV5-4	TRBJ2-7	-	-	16	CASSQGRDIESYEQYF	TGTGCCAGCAGCCAAGGACGGGACATCGAATCCTACGAGCAGTACTTC
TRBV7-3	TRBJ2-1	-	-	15	CASSLSRSGGNEQFF	TGTGCCAGCAGCTTAAGCCGTTCCGGGGGCAATGAGCAGTTCTTC
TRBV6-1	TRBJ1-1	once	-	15	CASRRGKGMNTEAFF	TGTGCCAGCAGACGGGGGAAGGGGATGAACACTGAAGCTTTCTTT
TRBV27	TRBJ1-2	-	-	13	CASSSENSYGYTF	TGTGCCAGCAGTTCAGAGAACAGCTATGGCTACACCTTC
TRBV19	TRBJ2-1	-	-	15	CASSATSDFYNEQFF	TGTGCCAGTAGCGCGACTAGTGATTTCTACAATGAGCAGTTCTTC
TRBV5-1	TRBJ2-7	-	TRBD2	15	CASSPSSGGAYEQYF	TGCGCCAGCAGCCCATCTAGCGGGGGGGCCTACGAGCAGTACTTC
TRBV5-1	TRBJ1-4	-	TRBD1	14	CASSTGTANEKLFF	TGCGCCAGCAGCACAGGGACAGCTAATGAAAAACTGTTTTTT
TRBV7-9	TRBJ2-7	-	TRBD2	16	CASRRTSGTPSYEQYF	TGTGCCAGCAGACGGACTAGCGGGACCCCGTCCTACGAGCAGTACTTC
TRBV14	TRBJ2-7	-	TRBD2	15	CASSRLAGASYEQYF	TGTGCCAGCAGCAGACTAGCGGGTGCTTCCTACGAGCAGTACTTC
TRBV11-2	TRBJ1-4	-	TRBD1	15	CASSWGTGENEKLFF	TGTGCCAGCAGCTGGGGGACAGGGGAAAATGAAAAACTGTTTTTT
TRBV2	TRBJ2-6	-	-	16	CASSPGPISGANVLTF	TGTGCCAGCAGCCCGGGACCGATATCTGGGGCCAACGTCCTGACTTTC
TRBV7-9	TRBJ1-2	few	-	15	CASSLAMRGAHGYTF	TGTGCCAGCAGCTTAGCGATGAGAGGGGCTCATGGCTACACCTTC
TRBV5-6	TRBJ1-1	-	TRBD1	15	CASSLAWSGGTEAFF	TGTGCCAGCAGCTTGGCTTGGTCAGGGGGCACTGAAGCTTTCTTT
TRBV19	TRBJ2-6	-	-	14	CASWPGVGANVLTF	TGTGCCAGTTGGCCCGGGGTTGGGGCCAACGTCCTGACTTTC
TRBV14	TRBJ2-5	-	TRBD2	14	CASSQDRGGKTQYF	TGTGCCAGCAGCCAAGATCGGGGGGGGAAGACCCAGTACTTC
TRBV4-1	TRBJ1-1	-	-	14	CASNPDGENTEAFF	TGCGCCAGCAACCCGGACGGTGAGAACACTGAAGCTTTCTTT
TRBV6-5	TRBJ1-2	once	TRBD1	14	CASSVDRGPDGYTF	TGTGCCAGCAGTGTGGACAGGGGGCCGGATGGCTACACCTTC
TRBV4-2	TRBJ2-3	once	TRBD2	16	CASRRLAGGDTDTQYF	TGTGCCAGCAGACGGCTAGCGGGAGGGGACACAGATACGCAGTATTTT
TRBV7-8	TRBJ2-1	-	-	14	CASSLGDLYNEQFF	TGTGCCAGCAGCTTAGGGGACCTCTACAATGAGCAGTTCTTC
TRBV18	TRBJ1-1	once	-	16	CASSPGGDRRDTEAFF	TGTGCCAGCTCACCGGGCGGGGACCGCCGGGACACTGAAGCTTTCTTT
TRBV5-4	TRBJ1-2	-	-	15	CASSSSYLSSYGYTF	TGTGCCAGCAGCTCTTCCTATCTGTCTAGTTATGGCTACACCTTC
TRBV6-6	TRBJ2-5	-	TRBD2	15	CASSYPSGGQETQYF	TGTGCCAGCAGTTACCCCAGCGGGGGCCAAGAGACCCAGTACTTC
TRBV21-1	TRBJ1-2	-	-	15	CASRNLGLMANGYTF	TGTGCCAGCCGCAACTTAGGACTGATGGCGAATGGCTACACCTTC
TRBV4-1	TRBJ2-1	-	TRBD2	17	CASSRGTSGGPYNEQFF	TGCGCCAGCAGCCGCGGTACTAGCGGGGGCCCCTACAATGAGCAGTTCTTC
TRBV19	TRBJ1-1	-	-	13	CASSWSMNTEAFF	TGTGCCAGTAGTTGGAGCATGAACACTGAAGCTTTCTTT
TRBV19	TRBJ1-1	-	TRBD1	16	CASSSADRGWSTEAFF	TGTGCCAGTAGTTCCGCGGACAGGGGTTGGAGCACTGAAGCTTTCTTT
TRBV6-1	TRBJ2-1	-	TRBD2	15	CASSSGTSGADEQFF	TGTGCCAGCAGTTCCGGGACTAGCGGGGCAGATGAGCAGTTCTTC
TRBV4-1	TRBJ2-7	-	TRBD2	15	CASSQEGAGVGEQYF	TGCGCCAGCAGCCAAGAAGGAGCGGGAGTCGGCGAGCAGTACTTC
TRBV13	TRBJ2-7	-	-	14	CASSPGQGLYEQYF	TGTGCCAGCAGCCCCGGACAGGGACTATACGAGCAGTACTTC
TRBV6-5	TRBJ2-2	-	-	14	CASSYRQTAGELFF	TGTGCCAGCAGTTACCGGCAGACTGCCGGGGAGCTGTTTTTT
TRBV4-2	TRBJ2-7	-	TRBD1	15	CASSQEDRGSYEQYF	TGTGCCAGCAGCCAAGAAGACAGGGGTTCCTACGAGCAGTACTTC
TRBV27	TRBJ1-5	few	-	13	CASSLWTDQPQHF	TGTGCCAGCAGTTTATGGACAGATCAGCCCCAGCATTTT
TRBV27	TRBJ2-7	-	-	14	CASSFDGRSYEQYF	TGTGCCAGCAGTTTCGACGGACGCTCCTACGAGCAGTACTTC
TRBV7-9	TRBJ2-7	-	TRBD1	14	CASSFNRGPYEQYF	TGTGCCAGCAGCTTTAACAGGGGGCCCTACGAGCAGTACTTC
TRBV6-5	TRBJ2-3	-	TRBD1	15	CASSFTTGGTDTQYF	TGTGCCAGCAGTTTCACGACAGGGGGCACAGATACGCAGTATTTT
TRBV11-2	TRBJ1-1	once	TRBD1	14	CASNLDRGNTEAFF	TGTGCCAGCAACCTAGACAGGGGGAACACTGAAGCTTTCTTT
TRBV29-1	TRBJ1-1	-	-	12	CSVVGENTEAFF	TGCAGCGTTGTGGGAGAGAACACTGAAGCTTTCTTT
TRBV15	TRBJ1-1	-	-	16	CATSNQDLTLNREAFF	TGTGCCACCAGCAACCAGGACTTGACATTAAACCGTGAAGCTTTCTTT
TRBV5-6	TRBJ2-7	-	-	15	CASSMTGYVSDEQYF	TGTGCCAGCAGCATGACGGGGTACGTAAGCGACGAGCAGTACTTC
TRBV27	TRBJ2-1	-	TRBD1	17	CASSPRQGELRNNEQFF	TGTGCCAGCAGTCCCCGACAGGGGGAGTTGAGGAACAATGAGCAGTTCTTC
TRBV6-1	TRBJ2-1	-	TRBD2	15	CASSEGGGRRPEQFF	TGTGCCAGCAGTGAAGGGGGCGGGAGGAGGCCTGAGCAGTTCTTC
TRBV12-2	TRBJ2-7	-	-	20	CASRSIPRDRGGGSSYEQYF	TGTGCAAGTCGCTCAATCCCCCGGGACAGGGGTGGGGGAAGCTCCTACGAGCAGTACTTC
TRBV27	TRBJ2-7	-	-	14	CASSLSMELYEQYF	TGTGCCAGCAGTTTATCAATGGAGTTGTACGAGCAGTACTTC
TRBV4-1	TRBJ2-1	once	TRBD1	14	CASRPGTGGNEQFF	TGCGCCAGCAGACCCGGGACAGGGGGCAATGAGCAGTTCTTC